The source of this TCR beta chain is a study of blood T cell repertoires in COVID-19. Authors' data handling: Amplifying reference gene primers gave estimates of nucleated cell counts. Profiled with immunoSEQ multiplex PCR; TCRdb holds only in-frame clones, not every one. V, J and clone size were drawn from that table, and D and trimming were deduced from the DNA. Of fewer than 400,000 clones listed, about 85% are singletons. Germline CDR1 reads LGHDT; CDR2 reads YNNKEL (reference sequence). V shed 0 bases and J shed 8 bases, with 7 bases lying between them. The CDR3 totals 12 residues. This clone was recorded once. This sample also contains other DNA sequences that code for the same CDR3.

The chain employs TRBV3-1 (or the pseudogene TRBV3-2) and TRBJ1-2; D unclear. The sample was peripheral blood. The clonotype originates from a woman aged 18-35 years with acute or convalescent COVID-19. In nucleotides, the CDR3 is TGTGCCAGCAGCCAAGATCTTTTGGGCTACACCTTC. Its protein is CASSQDLLGYTF.